This passage covers 25 T cell receptor beta chains from one sample sequenced in a study of blood T cell repertoires in COVID-19. TCRdb's table, derived via immunoSEQ multiplex PCR, lists solely in-frame clones and lacks some. The sample lists approximately 360,000 clones, around 91% occurring once. Sequencing was carried out using peripheral blood. The receptor source for this set is a man younger than 30 with active or convalescent COVID-19.

The chain uses TRBV6-5 and TRBJ2-7; D is unclear. Trimming left V 6 bases short and J 3 bases short, with 9 bases between. This CDR3 comprises 12 residues. The V gene's germline CDR1 is MNHEY and CDR2 SVGAGI. The CDR3 nucleotides are TGTGCCAGCAGCCGAACCTACTACGAGCAGTACTTC. It encodes CASSRTYYEQYF.

The V gene is TRBV5-1, the J gene TRBJ1-1; the D gene is possibly TRBD1 (6 bases). Trimming removed 4 bases from V and 0 bases from J, with 13 bases in between. CDR3 size: 15 residues. The V gene's germline CDR1 is SGHRS and CDR2 YFSETQ. CDR3: CASSPDRPLNTEAFF. The CDR3 region has the DNA TGCGCCAGCAGCCCCGACAGGCCACTGAACACTGAAGCTTTCTTT.

The rearrangement joins TRBV18 to TRBJ2-2; TRBD2 matches 7 bases. V was pared by 2 bases and J by 5 bases, with 8 bases of the junction left unmatched. The germline V gene encodes CDR1 KGHSH and CDR2 LQKENI. This CDR3 is built from 16 residues. The CDR3 reads CASSPDGSGVTGELFF. DNA for the CDR3: TGTGCCAGCTCACCAGACGGGAGCGGGGTAACCGGGGAGCTGTTTTTT.

The chain uses TRBV19 and TRBJ2-3, with 7 bases aligning to TRBD2. This CDR3 is 14 amino acids long. Looked up from germline, CDR1 is LNHDA and CDR2 is SQIVND (reference sequence). V shed 7 bases, J shed 2 bases, and the junction held 6 bases outside the gene matches. The chain's CDR3 is CASKGLADTDTQYF. DNA for the CDR3: TGTGCCAGTAAGGGTCTAGCGGACACAGATACGCAGTATTTT.

This clone was detected only a few times. The V call is TRBV2, the J call TRBJ1-4; D is uncertain. Between the trimmed V and J ends, which lost 6 bases and 8 bases, there was a span of 13 bases. The CDR3 runs to 13 residues. Germline values: CDR1 SNHLY, CDR2 FYNNEI. CDR3 residues: CASRESIIEKLFF. In DNA form, the CDR3 reads TGTGCCAGCAGGGAGTCGATTATAGAAAAACTGTTTTTT. The variable domain in full, with the rest retrieved from reference TRBV2 and TRBJ1-4, is EPEVTQTPSHQVTQMGQEVILRCVPISNHLYFYWYRQILGQKVEFLVSFYNNEISEKSEIFDDQFSVERPDGSNFTLKIRSTKLEDSAMYFCASRESIIEKLFFGSGTQLSVL.

The genes are TRBV19 and TRBJ2-1, with TRBD2 identical over 8 bases. Germline values: CDR1 LNHDA, CDR2 SQIVND (reference sequence). The CDR3 loop spans 16 amino acids. The ends lost 3 bases at V and 5 bases at J; junction bases unmatched: 9. The CDR3 loop reads CASSMGIGRANNEQFF. CDR3 bases: TGTGCCAGTAGTATGGGAATCGGGAGGGCGAACAATGAGCAGTTCTTC.

As regards this clone: One junction end does not reproduce the germline sequence, and a read error may be involved. The V gene is TRBV5-1, the J gene TRBJ2-6; 7 bases are a match to TRBD1. CDR1 is SGHRS, CDR2 YFSETQ, per germline. The CDR3 loop spans 16 amino acids. CDR3 DNA sequence: TGCGCCAGCAGCCCCGGGACCCACGAGGGGGCCAACGTGCTGACTTTC. Translation: CASSPGTHEGANVLTF.

CDR3: CASRPNFYTEAFF. The CDR3 DNA reads TGTGCCAGCAGGCCCAACTTTTATACTGAAGCTTTCTTT. The chain uses TRBV2 and TRBJ1-1; D gene uncertain. Trimming stripped 6 bases from V and 5 bases from J, with 13 bases between. The CDR3 contains 13 residues. The V gene's germline CDR1 is SNHLY and CDR2 FYNNEI.

The chain couples TRBV6-5 to TRBJ1-1; 10 bases map to TRBD1. V gave up 4 bases and J gave up 4 bases; unmatched junction bases: 3. The CDR3 length is 14 residues. Germline CDR1 reads MNHEY; CDR2 reads SVGAGI. This CDR3 is CASSWDRGTTEAFF. The CDR3 DNA reads as TGTGCCAGCAGTTGGGACAGGGGAACCACTGAAGCTTTCTTT.

The J gene is TRBJ1-3, the V gene TRBV3-1 (or the pseudogene TRBV3-2); 7 bases fit TRBD1. Germline V lookup: CDR1 LGHDT, CDR2 YNNKEL (reference sequence). J was trimmed by 4 bases and V by 6 bases; bases with no gene match: 3. This CDR3 is built from 13 residues. The CDR3 sequence is CASSRDSGNTIYF. CDR3 bases: TGTGCCAGCAGTCGGGACAGCGGAAACACCATATATTTT.

This clone appeared once. V is TRBV4-3 and J is TRBJ1-4; D remains unclear. V was shortened by 1 base and J by 4 bases, with 10 bases between the two germline ends. Germline values: CDR1 LGHNA, CDR2 YSLEER. This CDR3 spans 15 amino acids. The CDR3 loop is CASSQGGTNNEKLFF. The CDR3 DNA reads as TGCGCCAGCAGCCAAGGCGGTACAAATAATGAAAAACTGTTTTTT.

The chain links TRBV11-1 to TRBJ1-2, with D perhaps TRBD1 (6 bases). The CDR3 loop spans 12 amino acids. Germline CDR1 is SGHAT and CDR2 is FQDESV (reference sequence). Between the trimmed V and J ends, which lost 5 bases and 8 bases, there was a span of 12 bases. The CDR3 region has the DNA TGTGCCAGCAGCCACCGGGGGGCCGGCTACACCTTC. This translates into CASSHRGAGYTF. The full variable domain, its missing parts supplied by reference TRBV11-1 and TRBJ1-2, is EAEVAQSPRYKITEKSQAVAFWCDPISGHATLYWYRQILGQGPELLVQFQDESVVDDSQLPKDRFSAERLKGVDSTLKIQPAELGDSAMYLCASSHRGAGYTFGSGTRLTVV.

The J gene is TRBJ1-2, the V gene TRBV4-2; TRBD1 aligns across 8 bases. The CDR3 length is 17 residues. V trimming: 1 base; J trimming: 5 bases; junction bases outside the gene matches: 12. CDR1 and CDR2 from the germline V gene are LGHNA and YNFKEQ. DNA for the CDR3: TGTGCCAGCAGCCAAGCCGAAGGGACAGGTCAGAGGTATGGCTACACCTTC. Protein product: CASSQAEGTGQRYGYTF.

The V gene is TRBV27, the J gene TRBJ2-3; 7 positions agree with TRBD2. The CDR3 is 16 residues long. The V segment lost 4 bases and the J segment 0 bases; nucleotides outside the gene matches: 7. In germline, CDR1 is MNHEY, CDR2 SMNVEV (reference sequence). DNA of the CDR3: TGTGCCAGCAGTTCCATGTCGGGGGGAAGCACAGATACGCAGTATTTT. Protein sequence: CASSSMSGGSTDTQYF.

The chain uses TRBV19 and TRBJ2-1; 8 nucleotides agree with TRBD2. The junction had 3 bases not matched to a gene; V was cut back by 5 bases and J by 6 bases. The CDR3 totals 13 residues. Germline CDR1 LNHDA, CDR2 SQIVND (reference sequence). The CDR3 region is CASSVGLANEQFF. The CDR3 bases are TGTGCCAGTAGTGTCGGACTAGCCAATGAGCAGTTCTTC.

V gene TRBV29-1 combines with J gene TRBJ2-2, with D hard to call. Per germline, CDR1 SQVTM and CDR2 ANQGSEA. The CDR3 is 14 residues long. The V end was cut by 3 bases, the J end by 1 base, with 9 bases between. The CDR3 here is CSVETKQNTGELFF. The CDR3 DNA reads as TGCAGCGTTGAGACAAAACAGAACACCGGGGAGCTGTTTTTT.

This clone was detected ten times or more. The chain joins TRBV6-6 to TRBJ1-1, with 7 bases matching TRBD1. CDR3 length: 13 amino acids. Germline-derived CDR1 and CDR2 are MNHNY and SVGAGI (reference sequence). Trimming cost V 6 bases and J 1 base; bases outside gene matches: 2. The CDR3 DNA reads TGTGCCAGCAGGGGACAGTGGAACACTGAAGCTTTCTTT. Encoded protein: CASRGQWNTEAFF.

A word on this clone: The same CDR3 also results from other DNA sequences found in this sample. The chain carries TRBV7-2 and TRBJ1-5; D is unclear. The CDR3 sequence is 14 residues long. CDR1 is SGHTA and CDR2 is FQGNSA in the germline V gene. Trimming shortened V by 1 base and J by 4 bases, and 8 bases separated the two germline ends. The CDR3 reads CASSLVPGNQPQHF. The CDR3 coding sequence is TGTGCCAGCAGCTTAGTCCCCGGGAATCAGCCCCAGCATTTT.

This clone was seen only once. The chain joins TRBV19 to TRBJ1-5; maybe TRBD1 (5 bases). The germline V gene has CDR1 LNHDA and CDR2 SQIVND (reference sequence). CDR3 length: 16 residues. V was clipped by 7 bases and J by 7 bases, with 23 bases between them. CDR3 in DNA: TGTGCCAGTACCATGGGGCAGGCCAAACCTGGGCAGCCCCAGCATTTT. Translating it yields CASTMGQAKPGQPQHF.

Only one count was recorded for this clone. V gene TRBV13 combines with J gene TRBJ1-2; D possibly corresponds to TRBD1 (5 bases). This CDR3 is built from 13 residues. Per germline, CDR1 PRHDT and CDR2 FYEKMQ (reference sequence). With 6 bases removed from V and 5 bases from J, the gap between germline ends came to 13 bases. As DNA, the CDR3 is TGTGCCAGCAGTCAGGGCCAGCCATATGGCTACACCTTC. Translation: CASSQGQPYGYTF.

The rearrangement links TRBV3-1 (or the pseudogene TRBV3-2) to TRBJ2-3; a weak D match, TRBD2 (7 bases). The V and J ends lost 3 bases and 6 bases respectively, with 22 bases between them. The CDR3 length is 17 residues. Germline CDR1 LGHDT, CDR2 YNNKEL (reference sequence). The CDR3 region is CASSHPRGGARRDTQYF. The DNA for the CDR3 is TGTGCCAGCAGCCACCCCCGAGGGGGGGCGAGACGGGATACGCAGTATTTT.

The chain employs TRBV7-2 and TRBJ2-3; D possibly corresponds to TRBD1 (7 bases). The ends were cut back, 3 bases at V and 6 bases at J, with 13 bases in the middle. CDR1 is SGHTA, CDR2 FQGNSA, per germline. The CDR3 is made up of 14 amino acids. CDR3 in amino acids: CASSFQAGGDTQYF. The CDR3 DNA reads as TGTGCCAGCAGCTTTCAGGCAGGGGGGGATACGCAGTATTTT.

The rearrangement uses TRBV28 and TRBJ1-3; D is perhaps TRBD1 (5 bases). V dropped 5 bases and J dropped 4 bases, with 9 bases sitting between them. This CDR3 is 13 amino acids long. Germline V gives CDR1 MDHEN, CDR2 SYDVKM. CDR3 loop: CASSDSSGNTIYF. CDR3 DNA sequence: TGTGCCAGCAGTGACAGCAGCGGAAACACCATATATTTT.

This clone was found many times. The genes are TRBV9 and TRBJ2-3; 7 bases are a match to TRBD1. CDR3 length: 16 amino acids. Trimming removed 3 bases from V and 3 bases from J; junction bases left unmatched: 10. The germline gives CDR1 SGDLS, CDR2 YYNGEE. The CDR3 DNA reads TGTGCCAGCAGCGGTCACAGGGGTGCTAGGACAGATACGCAGTATTTT. Its translation is CASSGHRGARTDTQYF.

The CDR3 here is CASSFPLGLNQGGLKETQYF. Here the CDR3 DNA reads TGTGCCAGCAGTTTCCCCCTCGGGCTAAACCAAGGGGGCTTAAAAGAGACCCAGTACTTC. This chain uses TRBV28 with TRBJ2-5; 7 positions agree with TRBD1. This CDR3 region has 20 residues. Germline V CDR1 and CDR2: MDHEN, SYDVKM. V lost 3 bases to trimming and J lost 3 bases; unmatched junction nucleotides: 22.